The rows below give T cell receptor beta chains drawn from one sample of a study of B cell selection in AIRE deficiency. The repertoire was sequenced with immunoSEQ multiplex PCR; TCRdb's copy has only in-frame clones and lacks some. The sample records about 18,000 clones, under 95% being singletons. The sample comprised CD4+CD25+ Tregs sorted from PBMCs. These receptor sequences come from a human donor in good health. Each CDR3 is given with its conserved first and last residue. Each record gives: D gene, J gene, CDR3 length, clone size, V gene, CDR3 protein, CDR3 DNA. A D gene is named only where the DNA matches it firmly. Clone size appears in some rows only: once, few, many, or a class for an expanded clone.

d_gene: -; j_gene: TRBJ2-1; len: 16; abundance: -; v_gene: TRBV5-4; CDR3aa: CASSLVPVQSYNEQFF; CDR3nt: TGTGCCAGCAGCTTGGTTCCAGTCCAATCCTACAATGAGCAGTTCTTC
d_gene: -; j_gene: TRBJ2-3; len: 18; abundance: -; v_gene: TRBV9; CDR3aa: CASSPRGIGTLSTDTQYF; CDR3nt: TGTGCCAGCAGCCCTCGGGGTATCGGGACACTAAGCACAGATACGCAGTATTTT
d_gene: TRBD1; j_gene: TRBJ2-6; len: 17; abundance: -; v_gene: TRBV2; CDR3aa: CASSPRTGTRGANVLTF; CDR3nt: TGTGCCAGCAGCCCGCGGACAGGGACTCGGGGGGCCAACGTCCTGACTTTC
d_gene: -; j_gene: TRBJ2-7; len: 14; abundance: -; v_gene: TRBV6-1; CDR3aa: CASSDRGRPLGQYF; CDR3nt: TGTGCCAGCAGTGACAGGGGTCGGCCTTTGGGGCAGTACTTC
d_gene: TRBD2; j_gene: TRBJ2-5; len: 14; abundance: -; v_gene: TRBV6-5; CDR3aa: CASSSPGLKETQYF; CDR3nt: TGTGCCAGCAGTTCCCCGGGACTAAAAGAGACCCAGTACTTC
d_gene: -; j_gene: TRBJ1-1; len: 15; abundance: -; v_gene: TRBV4-1; CDR3aa: CASSQGYGPNTEAFF; CDR3nt: TGCGCCAGCAGCCAAGGGTATGGCCCTAACACTGAAGCTTTCTTT
d_gene: -; j_gene: TRBJ2-1; len: 14; abundance: once; v_gene: TRBV29-1; CDR3aa: CSVGWGSSYNEQFF; CDR3nt: TGCAGCGTTGGGTGGGGGAGCTCCTACAATGAGCAGTTCTTC
d_gene: TRBD1; j_gene: TRBJ2-2; len: 16; abundance: -; v_gene: TRBV5-1; CDR3aa: CASSSTGQGVSGELFF; CDR3nt: TGCGCCAGCAGCTCTACGGGACAGGGAGTCTCCGGGGAGCTGTTTTTT
d_gene: -; j_gene: TRBJ2-3; len: 14; abundance: once; v_gene: TRBV19; CDR3aa: CASSMYPRTDTQYF; CDR3nt: TGTGCCAGTAGTATGTACCCCCGCACAGATACGCAGTATTTT
d_gene: -; j_gene: TRBJ2-7; len: 13; abundance: -; v_gene: TRBV9; CDR3aa: CASSVGSSYEQYF; CDR3nt: TGTGCCAGCAGCGTAGGCAGCTCCTACGAGCAGTACTTC
d_gene: -; j_gene: TRBJ2-3; len: 15; abundance: -; v_gene: TRBV7-3; CDR3aa: CASSPLGQGTDTQYF; CDR3nt: TGTGCCAGCAGCCCCCTAGGGCAGGGAACAGATACGCAGTATTTT
d_gene: -; j_gene: TRBJ1-4; len: 15; abundance: -; v_gene: TRBV15; CDR3aa: CATSRGPGFNEKLFF; CDR3nt: TGTGCCACCAGCAGAGGGCCAGGGTTTAATGAAAAACTGTTTTTT
d_gene: TRBD2; j_gene: TRBJ2-7; len: 15; abundance: -; v_gene: TRBV19; CDR3aa: CASSIGTSSIYEQYF; CDR3nt: TGTGCCAGTAGTATAGGGACTAGTTCGATCTACGAGCAGTACTTC
d_gene: -; j_gene: TRBJ1-2; len: 13; abundance: -; v_gene: TRBV28; CDR3aa: CASSPPGNYGYTF; CDR3nt: TGTGCCAGCAGTCCCCCGGGAAACTATGGCTACACCTTC
d_gene: TRBD2; j_gene: TRBJ2-1; len: 16; abundance: -; v_gene: TRBV11-2; CDR3aa: CASSFRLAGNANEQFF; CDR3nt: TGTGCCAGCAGCTTTAGACTAGCGGGAAACGCCAATGAGCAGTTCTTC
d_gene: -; j_gene: TRBJ1-4; len: 18; abundance: -; v_gene: TRBV5-1; CDR3aa: CASSSKTGRRVTNEKLFF; CDR3nt: TGCGCCAGCAGCTCGAAAACAGGAAGGAGGGTAACTAATGAAAAACTGTTTTTT
d_gene: TRBD1; j_gene: TRBJ2-5; len: 14; abundance: -; v_gene: TRBV28; CDR3aa: CASRFRTGKETQYF; CDR3nt: TGTGCCAGCAGGTTTAGGACAGGGAAAGAGACCCAGTACTTC
d_gene: TRBD2; j_gene: TRBJ2-4; len: 16; abundance: -; v_gene: TRBV6-1; CDR3aa: CASSVGLAGVGDIQYF; CDR3nt: TGTGCCAGCAGTGTGGGACTAGCGGGAGTTGGGGACATTCAGTACTTC
d_gene: TRBD2; j_gene: TRBJ2-1; len: 16; abundance: -; v_gene: TRBV7-8; CDR3aa: CASSPYWSGEYNEQFF; CDR3nt: TGTGCCAGCAGCCCCTACTGGAGCGGGGAGTACAATGAGCAGTTCTTC
d_gene: TRBD1; j_gene: TRBJ1-2; len: 15; abundance: -; v_gene: TRBV6-5; CDR3aa: CASRDPGGAYYGYTF; CDR3nt: TGTGCCAGCAGAGACCCAGGGGGCGCCTACTATGGCTACACCTTC
d_gene: -; j_gene: TRBJ1-6; len: 15; abundance: -; v_gene: TRBV30; CDR3aa: CAWRADVGVNSPLHF; CDR3nt: TGTGCCTGGAGGGCAGACGTCGGGGTTAATTCACCCCTCCACTTT
d_gene: TRBD1; j_gene: TRBJ1-3; len: 17; abundance: -; v_gene: TRBV18; CDR3aa: CASSPSGGSASGNTIYF; CDR3nt: TGTGCCAGCTCACCTTCAGGGGGATCAGCTTCTGGAAACACCATATATTTT
d_gene: -; j_gene: TRBJ1-2; len: 15; abundance: -; v_gene: TRBV6-5; CDR3aa: CASSLRDPNPYGYTF; CDR3nt: TGTGCCAGCAGCCTCCGGGACCCTAATCCCTATGGCTACACCTTC
d_gene: -; j_gene: TRBJ2-3; len: 14; abundance: -; v_gene: TRBV5-1; CDR3aa: CASSLAGSTDTQYF; CDR3nt: TGCGCCAGCAGCTTGGCCGGCAGCACAGATACGCAGTATTTT
d_gene: -; j_gene: TRBJ1-5; len: 18; abundance: once; v_gene: TRBV19; CDR3aa: CASSIRPSWGGDNQPQHF; CDR3nt: TGTGCCAGTAGTATACGCCCTTCATGGGGGGGGGACAATCAGCCCCAGCATTTT
d_gene: TRBD1; j_gene: TRBJ1-5; len: 14; abundance: -; v_gene: TRBV2; CDR3aa: CASSRQGSNQPQHF; CDR3nt: TGTGCCAGCAGCCGACAGGGGAGCAATCAGCCCCAGCATTTT
d_gene: TRBD1; j_gene: TRBJ2-7; len: 14; abundance: -; v_gene: TRBV5-1; CDR3aa: CASSLDRGAYEQYF; CDR3nt: TGCGCCAGCAGCTTGGACAGGGGGGCCTACGAGCAGTACTTC
d_gene: -; j_gene: TRBJ2-2; len: 15; abundance: -; v_gene: TRBV5-1; CDR3aa: CASSVRIPNTGELFF; CDR3nt: TGCGCCAGCAGCGTCAGAATACCGAACACCGGGGAGCTGTTTTTT
d_gene: -; j_gene: TRBJ1-5; len: 14; abundance: once; v_gene: TRBV7-8; CDR3aa: CASSTRQDNQPQHF; CDR3nt: TGTGCCAGCAGCACAAGACAGGACAATCAGCCCCAGCATTTT
d_gene: -; j_gene: TRBJ2-1; len: 13; abundance: -; v_gene: TRBV11-1; CDR3aa: CASSLAVRGEQFF; CDR3nt: TGTGCCAGCAGCTTAGCGGTTCGGGGTGAGCAGTTCTTC
d_gene: -; j_gene: TRBJ2-3; len: 14; abundance: -; v_gene: TRBV7-3; CDR3aa: CASSKYNDPDTQYF; CDR3nt: TGTGCCAGCAGCAAATACAACGACCCAGATACGCAGTATTTT